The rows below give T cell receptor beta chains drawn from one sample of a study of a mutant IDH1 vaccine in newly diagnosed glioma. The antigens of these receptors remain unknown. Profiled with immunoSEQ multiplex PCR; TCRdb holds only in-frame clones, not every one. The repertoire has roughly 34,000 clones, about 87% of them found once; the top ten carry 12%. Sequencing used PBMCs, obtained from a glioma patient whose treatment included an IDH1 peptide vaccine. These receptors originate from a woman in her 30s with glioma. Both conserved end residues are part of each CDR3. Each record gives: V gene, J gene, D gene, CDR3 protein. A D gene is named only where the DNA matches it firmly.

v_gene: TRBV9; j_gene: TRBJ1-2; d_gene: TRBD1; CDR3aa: CASSVEGAGINYGYTF
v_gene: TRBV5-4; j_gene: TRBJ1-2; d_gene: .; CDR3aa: CASSPGTNYGYTF
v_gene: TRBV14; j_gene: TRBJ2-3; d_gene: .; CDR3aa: CASSQGPTQYF
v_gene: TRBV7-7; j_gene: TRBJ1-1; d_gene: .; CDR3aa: CASGLRENTEAFF
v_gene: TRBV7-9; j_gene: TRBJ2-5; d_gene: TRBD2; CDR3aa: CASSLRPQGGLETQYF
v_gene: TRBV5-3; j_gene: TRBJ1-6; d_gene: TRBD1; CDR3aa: CARSLAGDREVSPLHF
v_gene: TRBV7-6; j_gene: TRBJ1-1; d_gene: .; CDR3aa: CASSYEVGGTEAFF
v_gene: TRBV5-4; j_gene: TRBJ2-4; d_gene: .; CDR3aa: CASSFQGRGDIQYF
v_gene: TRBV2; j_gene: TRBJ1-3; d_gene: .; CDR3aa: CARGPSAGNTIYF
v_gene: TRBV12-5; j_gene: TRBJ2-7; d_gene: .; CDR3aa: CASGSATTGLRDAEQYF